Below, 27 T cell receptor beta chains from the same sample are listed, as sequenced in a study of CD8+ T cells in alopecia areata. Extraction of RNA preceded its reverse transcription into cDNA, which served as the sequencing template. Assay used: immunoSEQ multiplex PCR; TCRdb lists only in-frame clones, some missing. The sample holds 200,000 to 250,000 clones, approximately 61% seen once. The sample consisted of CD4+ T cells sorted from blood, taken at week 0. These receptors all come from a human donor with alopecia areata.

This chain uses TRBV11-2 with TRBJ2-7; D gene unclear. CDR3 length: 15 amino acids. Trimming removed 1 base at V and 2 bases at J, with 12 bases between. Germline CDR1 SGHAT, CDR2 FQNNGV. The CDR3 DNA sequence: TGTGCCAGCAGCTTAGTATCTGGGGTCGCCTACGAGCAGTACTTC. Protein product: CASSLVSGVAYEQYF.

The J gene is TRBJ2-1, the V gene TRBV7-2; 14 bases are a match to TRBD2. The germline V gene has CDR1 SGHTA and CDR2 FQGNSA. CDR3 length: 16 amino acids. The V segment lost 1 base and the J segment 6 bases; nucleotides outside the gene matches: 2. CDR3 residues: CASSLDGTSGSNEQFF. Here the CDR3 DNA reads TGTGCCAGCAGCTTAGATGGGACTAGCGGGAGCAATGAGCAGTTCTTC.

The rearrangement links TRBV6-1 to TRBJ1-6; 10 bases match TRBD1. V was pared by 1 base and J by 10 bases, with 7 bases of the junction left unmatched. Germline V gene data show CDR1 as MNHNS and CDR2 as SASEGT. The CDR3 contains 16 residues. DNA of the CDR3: TGTGCCAGCAGTGAAGAGACCGGGACAGGGGTGTCACCCCTCCACTTT. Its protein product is CASSEETGTGVSPLHF.

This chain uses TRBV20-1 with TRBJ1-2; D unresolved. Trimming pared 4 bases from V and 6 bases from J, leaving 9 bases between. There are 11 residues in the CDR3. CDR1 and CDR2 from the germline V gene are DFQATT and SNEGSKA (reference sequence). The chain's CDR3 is CSATEFNGYTF. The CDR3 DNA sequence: TGCAGTGCTACAGAGTTCAATGGCTACACCTTC.

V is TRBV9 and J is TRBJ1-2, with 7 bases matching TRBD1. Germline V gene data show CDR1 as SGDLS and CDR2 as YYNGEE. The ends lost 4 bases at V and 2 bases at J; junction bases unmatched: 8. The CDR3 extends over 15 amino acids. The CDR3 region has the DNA TGTGCCAGCAGCCCGGGACAGTACGTCAACTATGGCTACACCTTC. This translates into CASSPGQYVNYGYTF.

The CDR3 DNA reads as TGTGCCAGCAGTTTATATAGGACTAGCGGCCCCTACGAGCAGTACTTC. Protein: CASSLYRTSGPYEQYF. The chain employs TRBV27 and TRBJ2-7; 10 bases fit TRBD2. Germline CDR1 and CDR2: MNHEY and SMNVEV (reference sequence). Unmatched junction bases numbered 5, after V lost 1 base and J lost 2 bases. The CDR3 covers 16 residues.

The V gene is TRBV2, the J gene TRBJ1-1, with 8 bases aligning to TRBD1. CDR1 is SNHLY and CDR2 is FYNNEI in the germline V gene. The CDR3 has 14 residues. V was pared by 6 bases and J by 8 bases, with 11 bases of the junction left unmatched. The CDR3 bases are TGTGCCAGCAGACCTACAGGGGGGAGTTGGGAAGCTTTCTTT. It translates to CASRPTGGSWEAFF.

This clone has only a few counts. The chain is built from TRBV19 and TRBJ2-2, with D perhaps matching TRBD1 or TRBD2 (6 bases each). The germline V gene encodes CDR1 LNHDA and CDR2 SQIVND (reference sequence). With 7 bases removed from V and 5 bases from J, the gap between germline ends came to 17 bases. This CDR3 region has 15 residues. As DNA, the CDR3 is TGTGCCAGTATTGGAGGGACATTATGGACCGGGGAGCTGTTTTTT. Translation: CASIGGTLWTGELFF. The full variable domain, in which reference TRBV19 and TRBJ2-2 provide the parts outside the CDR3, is DGGITQSPKYLFRKEGQNVTLSCEQNLNHDAMYWYRQDPGQGLRLIYYSQIVNDFQKGDIAEGYSVSREKKESFPLTVTSAQKNPTAFYLCASIGGTLWTGELFFGEGSRLTVL.

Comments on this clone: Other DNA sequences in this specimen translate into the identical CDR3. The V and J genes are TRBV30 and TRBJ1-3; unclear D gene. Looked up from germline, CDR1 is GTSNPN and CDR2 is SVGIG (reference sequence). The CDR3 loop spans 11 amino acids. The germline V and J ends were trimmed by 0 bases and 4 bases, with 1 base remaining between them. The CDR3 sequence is CAWSVGNTIYF. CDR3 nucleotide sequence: TGTGCCTGGAGTGTCGGAAACACCATATATTTT.

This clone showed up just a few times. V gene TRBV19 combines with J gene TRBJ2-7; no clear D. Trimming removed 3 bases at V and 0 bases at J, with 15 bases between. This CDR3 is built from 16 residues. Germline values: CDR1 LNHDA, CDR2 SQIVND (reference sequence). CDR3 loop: CASSIPGQATSYEQYF. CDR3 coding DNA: TGTGCCAGTAGTATCCCCGGGCAGGCCACCTCCTACGAGCAGTACTTC.

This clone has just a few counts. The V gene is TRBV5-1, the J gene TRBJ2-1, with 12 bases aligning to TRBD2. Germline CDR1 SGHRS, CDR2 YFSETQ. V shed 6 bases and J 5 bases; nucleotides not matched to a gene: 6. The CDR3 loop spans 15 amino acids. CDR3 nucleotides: TGCGCCAGCACCAGCCTAGCGGGAGGGGACAATGAGCAGTTCTTC. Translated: CASTSLAGGDNEQFF.

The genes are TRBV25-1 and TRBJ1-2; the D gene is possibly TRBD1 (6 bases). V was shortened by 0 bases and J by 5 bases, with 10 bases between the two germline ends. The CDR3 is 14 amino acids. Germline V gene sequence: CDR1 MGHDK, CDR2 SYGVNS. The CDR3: CASSEYTGKYGYTF. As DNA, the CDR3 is TGTGCCAGCAGTGAATACACAGGGAAATATGGCTACACCTTC.

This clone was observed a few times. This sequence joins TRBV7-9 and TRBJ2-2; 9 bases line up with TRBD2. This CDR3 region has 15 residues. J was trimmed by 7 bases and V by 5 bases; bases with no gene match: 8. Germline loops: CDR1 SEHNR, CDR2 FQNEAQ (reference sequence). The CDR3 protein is CASSPEGLAIGELFF. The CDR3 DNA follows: TGTGCCAGCAGCCCAGAAGGACTAGCGATCGGGGAGCTGTTTTTT. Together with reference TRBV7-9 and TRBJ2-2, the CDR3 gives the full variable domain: DTGVSQNPRHKITKRGQNVTFRCDPISEHNRLYWYRQTLGQGPEFLTYFQNEAQLEKSRLLSDRFSAERPKGSFSTLEIQRTEQGDSAMYLCASSPEGLAIGELFFGEGSRLTVL.

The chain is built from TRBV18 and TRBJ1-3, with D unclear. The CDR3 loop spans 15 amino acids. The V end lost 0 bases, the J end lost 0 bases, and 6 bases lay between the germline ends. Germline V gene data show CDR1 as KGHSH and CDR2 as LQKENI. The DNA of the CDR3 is TGTGCCAGCTCACCACCGGCTGTCTCTGGAAACACCATATATTTT. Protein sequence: CASSPPAVSGNTIYF. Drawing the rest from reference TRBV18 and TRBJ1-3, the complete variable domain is NAGVMQNPRHLVRRRGQEARLRCSPMKGHSHVYWYRQLPEEGLKFMVYLQKENIIDESGMPKERFSAEFPKEGPSILRIQQVVRGDSAAYFCASSPPAVSGNTIYFGEGSWLTVV.

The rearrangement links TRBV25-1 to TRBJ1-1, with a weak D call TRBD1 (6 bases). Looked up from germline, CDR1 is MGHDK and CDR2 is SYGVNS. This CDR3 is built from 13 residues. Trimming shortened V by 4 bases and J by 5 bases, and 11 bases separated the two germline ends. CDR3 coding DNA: TGTGCCAGCAGTGGGACAGAACGTACTGAAGCTTTCTTT. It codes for CASSGTERTEAFF.

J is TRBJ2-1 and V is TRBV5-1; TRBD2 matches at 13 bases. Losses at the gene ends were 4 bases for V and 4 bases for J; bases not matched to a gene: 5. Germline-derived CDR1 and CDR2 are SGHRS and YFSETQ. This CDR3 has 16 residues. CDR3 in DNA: TGCGCCAGCAGCCTTATGACTAGCGGGGGGTACAATGAGCAGTTCTTC. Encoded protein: CASSLMTSGGYNEQFF.

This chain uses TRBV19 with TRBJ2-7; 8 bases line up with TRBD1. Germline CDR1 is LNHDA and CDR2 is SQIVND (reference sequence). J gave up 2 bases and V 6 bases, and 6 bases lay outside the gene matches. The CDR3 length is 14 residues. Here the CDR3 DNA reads TGTGCCAGTAGCCTACAGGGGGAGACCTACGAGCAGTACTTC. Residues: CASSLQGETYEQYF.

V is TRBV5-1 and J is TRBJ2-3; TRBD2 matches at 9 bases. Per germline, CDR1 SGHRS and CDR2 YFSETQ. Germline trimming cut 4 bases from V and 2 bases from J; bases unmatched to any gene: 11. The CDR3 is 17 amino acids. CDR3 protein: CASSPADSGSFTDTQYF. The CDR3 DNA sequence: TGCGCCAGCAGCCCGGCCGATAGCGGGAGTTTCACAGATACGCAGTATTTT.

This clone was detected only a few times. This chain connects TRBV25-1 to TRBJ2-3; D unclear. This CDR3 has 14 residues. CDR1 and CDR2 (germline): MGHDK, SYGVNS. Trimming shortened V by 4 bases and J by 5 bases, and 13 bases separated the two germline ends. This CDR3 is CASSAPGGIDTQYF. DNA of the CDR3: TGTGCCAGCAGTGCCCCTGGTGGGATAGATACGCAGTATTTT.

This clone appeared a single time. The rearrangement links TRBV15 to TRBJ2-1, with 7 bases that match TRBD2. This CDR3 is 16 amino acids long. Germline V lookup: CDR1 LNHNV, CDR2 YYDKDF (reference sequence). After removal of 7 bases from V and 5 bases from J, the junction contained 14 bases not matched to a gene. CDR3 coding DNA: TGTGCCACCAACCGAGGTCGACTAGCAGGAAACAATGAGCAGTTCTTC. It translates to CATNRGRLAGNNEQFF.

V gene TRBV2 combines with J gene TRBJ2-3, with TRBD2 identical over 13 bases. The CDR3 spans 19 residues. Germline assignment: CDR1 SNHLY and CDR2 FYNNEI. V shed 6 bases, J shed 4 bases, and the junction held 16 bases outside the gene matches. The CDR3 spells CASSRMGSTSGRVADTQYF. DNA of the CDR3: TGTGCCAGCAGCAGGATGGGGAGTACTAGCGGGAGGGTTGCAGATACGCAGTATTTT.

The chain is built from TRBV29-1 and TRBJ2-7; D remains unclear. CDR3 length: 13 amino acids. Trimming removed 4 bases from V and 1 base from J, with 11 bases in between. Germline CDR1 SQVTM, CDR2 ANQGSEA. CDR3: CSVATKLSYEQYF. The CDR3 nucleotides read TGCAGCGTTGCCACCAAGCTTTCCTACGAGCAGTACTTC.

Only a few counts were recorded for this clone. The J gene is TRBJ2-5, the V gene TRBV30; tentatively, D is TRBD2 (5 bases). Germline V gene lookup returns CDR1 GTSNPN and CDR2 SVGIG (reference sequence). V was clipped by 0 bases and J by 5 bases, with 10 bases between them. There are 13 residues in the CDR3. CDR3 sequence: CAWSVSGTETQYF. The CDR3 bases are TGTGCCTGGAGTGTAAGCGGCACGGAGACCCAGTACTTC.

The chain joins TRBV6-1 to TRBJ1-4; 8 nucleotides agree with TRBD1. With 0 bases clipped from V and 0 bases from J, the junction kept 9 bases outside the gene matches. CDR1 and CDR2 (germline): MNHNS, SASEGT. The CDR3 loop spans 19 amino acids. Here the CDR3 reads CASSEALGQGVATNEKLFF. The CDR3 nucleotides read TGTGCCAGCAGTGAAGCTCTAGGACAGGGAGTAGCAACTAATGAAAAACTGTTTTTT.

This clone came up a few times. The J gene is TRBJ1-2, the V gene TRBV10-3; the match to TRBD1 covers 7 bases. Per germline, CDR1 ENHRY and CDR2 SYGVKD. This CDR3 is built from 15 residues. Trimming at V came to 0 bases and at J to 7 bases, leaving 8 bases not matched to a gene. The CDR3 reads CAISESTGAVVGYTF. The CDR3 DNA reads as TGTGCCATCAGTGAGTCTACAGGGGCGGTCGTTGGCTACACCTTC.

CDR3 in amino acids: CASSVEGQPFRGYTF. The CDR3 DNA follows: TGTGCCAGCAGCGTAGAAGGACAGCCCTTTAGGGGCTACACCTTC. The rearrangement joins TRBV9 to TRBJ1-2, with D tentatively TRBD1 (6 bases). Germline values: CDR1 SGDLS, CDR2 YYNGEE. The CDR3 is 15 residues long. Trimming removed 0 bases at V and 8 bases at J, with 17 bases between.

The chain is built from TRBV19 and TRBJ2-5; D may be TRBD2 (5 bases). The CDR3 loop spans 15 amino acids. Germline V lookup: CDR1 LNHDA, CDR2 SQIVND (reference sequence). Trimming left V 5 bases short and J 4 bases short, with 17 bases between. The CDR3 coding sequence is TGTGCCAGTAGTGTTGAGGGAGAGGCCGGAGAGACCCAGTACTTC. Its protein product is CASSVEGEAGETQYF.